This TCR beta chain was retrieved from a study of somatic mutations in cytotoxic T cells in rheumatoid arthritis. Study-level results: Patients with rheumatoid arthritis showed a slight underrepresentation of TRBV07, a finding that was never subjected to any adjustment for multiple comparisons.

Isolation of CD4+ and CD8+ cells used positive magnetic bead selection, with purity checked by flow cytometry. Germline values: CDR1 MNHEY, CDR2 SMNVEV (reference sequence). This CDR3 is 13 amino acids long. V was cut by 6 bases and J by 7 bases, with 13 bases left in between. Concerning this clone: Its cognate antigen is unknown.

Repertoires were generated with immunoSEQ multiplex PCR, while TCRdb's copy carries only in-frame clones and drops some. Of 13,000 or so clones in the sample, around 68% were seen once. The receptor's source is an adult with rheumatoid arthritis. The sample taken for sequencing was CD8+ T cells sorted from blood. This chain uses TRBV27 with TRBJ1-5; tentative D call: TRBD1 (5 bases). The DNA for the CDR3 is TGTGCCAGCAGCTGGGGGGGAAACCAGCCCCAGCATTTT. Translating it yields CASSWGGNQPQHF.